Listed here are 16 T cell receptor beta chains from one sample, sequenced in a study of T cell responses to AZD1222 COVID-19 vaccine. Some clones are missing from TCRdb's copy, which holds only in-frame ones; the method was immunoSEQ multiplex PCR. The sample contains about 100,000 clones, roughly 85% of which appear only once. The source material was peripheral blood, sampled on day 0 of AZD1222 vaccination. The receptor source for this set is an adult in good health.

The chain joins TRBV7-9 to TRBJ2-3, with D maybe TRBD2 (6 bases). This CDR3 spans 13 amino acids. V gave up 4 bases and J gave up 7 bases, with 12 bases separating them. CDR1 SEHNR and CDR2 FQNEAQ come from the germline V gene (reference sequence). CDR3 loop: CASSSTSLNTQYF. For the CDR3, the DNA is TGTGCCAGCAGCTCAACTAGCCTCAATACGCAGTATTTT.

The chain carries TRBV30 and TRBJ1-5; 8 nucleotides align to TRBD1. Trimming cost V 1 base and J 4 bases; bases outside gene matches: 3. This CDR3 region has 14 residues. The germline CDR1 and CDR2 sequences are GTSNPN and SVGIG (reference sequence). The CDR3 reads CAWSAGTGNQPQHF. The CDR3 region has the DNA TGTGCCTGGAGTGCCGGGACAGGTAATCAGCCCCAGCATTTT.

The V and J genes are TRBV4-2 and TRBJ2-7; D ambiguous. Trimming removed 0 bases from V and 5 bases from J, with 17 bases in between. This CDR3 spans 16 amino acids. CDR1 and CDR2 (germline): LGHNA, YNFKEQ. In DNA, the CDR3 is TGTGCCAGCAGCCAAGAAGGAACAACCACTCCCCACGAGCAGTACTTC. Translating it yields CASSQEGTTTPHEQYF.

The CDR3 DNA reads as TGTGCCAGCAGTCGCCGGGGGGGTGATACGCAGTATTTT. Amino acid sequence: CASSRRGGDTQYF. The chain recombines TRBV12-3 or TRBV12-4 with TRBJ2-3, with 8 bases aligning to TRBD2. The CDR3 is 13 amino acids. V was clipped by 5 bases and J by 6 bases; unmatched bases: 4.

The V call is TRBV6-5, the J call TRBJ1-1; 8 positions match TRBD1. CDR3 length: 14 amino acids. Germline V lookup: CDR1 MNHEY, CDR2 SVGAGI. With V trimmed by 0 bases and J by 6 bases, 3 bases remained unmatched. CDR3 loop: CASSYSTGDPEAFF. DNA of the CDR3: TGTGCCAGCAGTTACTCGACAGGGGACCCTGAAGCTTTCTTT.

The genes are TRBV5-4 and TRBJ1-2, with 9 bases lining up with TRBD1. The trim removed 2 bases at V and 8 bases at J, leaving 10 bases unmatched. This CDR3 has 15 residues. Looked up from germline, CDR1 is SGHNT and CDR2 is YYREEE (reference sequence). The CDR3 spells CASSFMGQGVRGYTF. As DNA, the CDR3 is TGTGCCAGCAGCTTCATGGGACAGGGAGTGCGGGGCTACACCTTC. Full variable domain (outside the CDR3, taken from reference TRBV5-4 and TRBJ1-2): ETGVTQSPTHLIKTRGQQVTLRCSSQSGHNTVSWYQQALGQGPQFIFQYYREEENGRGNFPPRFSGLQFPNYSSELNVNALELDDSALYLCASSFMGQGVRGYTFGSGTRLTVV.

This clone was recorded a few times. The chain employs TRBV12-3 or TRBV12-4 and TRBJ1-1; D unresolved. The CDR3 covers 13 residues. The V and J ends lost 1 base and 1 base respectively, with 4 bases between them. The CDR3 region has the DNA TGTGCCAGCAGTTTAGGGCAGAACACTGAAGCTTTCTTT. This codes for CASSLGQNTEAFF.

In DNA form, the CDR3 reads TGTGCCAGCAGTTCCCTGGGACAGTCCTACGAGCAGTACTTC. Its protein product is CASSSLGQSYEQYF. The chain has TRBV6-6 and TRBJ2-7, with 7 positions matching TRBD1. The CDR3 sequence is 14 residues long. After removal of 4 bases from V and 1 base from J, the junction contained 4 bases not matched to a gene. Germline V gene lookup returns CDR1 MNHNY and CDR2 SVGAGI (reference sequence).

The V gene is TRBV7-2, the J gene TRBJ1-5; 12 bases fit TRBD1. Per germline, CDR1 SGHTA and CDR2 FQGNSA. V lost 5 bases, J lost 2 bases, and 7 bases stayed unmatched. CDR3 length equals 17 residues. The CDR3 sequence: CASSAGQGAQGNQPQHF. The CDR3 DNA sequence: TGTGCCAGCAGCGCGGGACAGGGGGCGCAGGGCAATCAGCCCCAGCATTTT.

The chain employs TRBV7-9 and TRBJ1-1; 10 bases fit TRBD1. Germline values: CDR1 SEHNR, CDR2 FQNEAQ (reference sequence). CDR3 length: 14 amino acids. V gave up 3 bases and J gave up 10 bases; unmatched junction bases: 8. For the CDR3, the DNA is TGTGCCAGCAGCTTCCTTGACAGGGGGCGTGGAGCTTTCTTT. Translating it yields CASSFLDRGRGAFF.

This clone was counted many times. The chain is built from TRBV19 and TRBJ2-3; a possible D gene is TRBD2 (6 bases). Germline V lookup: CDR1 LNHDA, CDR2 SQIVND (reference sequence). V lost 6 bases to trimming and J lost 2 bases, with 12 bases between them. This CDR3 spans 14 amino acids. This CDR3 is CASRMAGNTDTQYF. DNA of the CDR3: TGTGCCAGTAGGATGGCGGGGAACACAGATACGCAGTATTTT. The whole variable domain, remainder taken from reference TRBV19 and TRBJ2-3, is DGGITQSPKYLFRKEGQNVTLSCEQNLNHDAMYWYRQDPGQGLRLIYYSQIVNDFQKGDIAEGYSVSREKKESFPLTVTSAQKNPTAFYLCASRMAGNTDTQYFGPGTRLTVL.

The V and J genes are TRBV6-5 and TRBJ1-1; 7 positions agree with TRBD1. Germline V gives CDR1 MNHEY, CDR2 SVGAGI. Losses at the gene ends were 0 bases for V and 4 bases for J; bases not matched to a gene: 2. The CDR3 length is 14 residues. CDR3 DNA: TGTGCCAGCAGTTACTCGAGGGGGCCCACTGAAGCTTTCTTT. Its translation is CASSYSRGPTEAFF.

The rearrangement links TRBV3-1 (or the pseudogene TRBV3-2) to TRBJ2-5, with TRBD1 as a possible D gene (6 bases). CDR3 length equals 16 residues. V was shortened by 5 bases and J by 5 bases, with 21 bases between the two germline ends. Germline-derived CDR1 and CDR2 are LGHDT and YNNKEL (reference sequence). The chain's CDR3 is CASSTSQGRTVETQYF. The CDR3 DNA is TGTGCCAGCAGCACGTCCCAGGGGCGCACAGTTGAGACCCAGTACTTC.

The V call is TRBV10-1, the J call TRBJ2-2, with D tentatively TRBD1 (5 bases). The germline V and J ends were trimmed by 6 bases and 0 bases, with 11 bases remaining between them. Germline CDR1 reads WNHNN; CDR2 reads SYGVQD (reference sequence). The CDR3 length is 15 residues. The CDR3 here is CASSTGQANTGELFF. CDR3 in DNA: TGCGCCAGCAGCACCGGACAAGCGAACACCGGGGAGCTGTTTTTT.

The chain links TRBV10-1 to TRBJ1-2; D is unclear. The V and J ends lost 2 bases and 2 bases respectively, with 6 bases between them. Looked up from germline, CDR1 is WNHNN and CDR2 is SYGVQD (reference sequence). This CDR3 contains 13 residues. The CDR3 protein is CASSENLNYGYTF. The CDR3 DNA is TGCGCCAGCAGTGAGAACTTAAACTATGGCTACACCTTC.

The rearrangement uses TRBV11-2 and TRBJ2-1; possibly TRBD2 for D (6 bases). Germline CDR1 reads SGHAT; CDR2 reads FQNNGV. Between the trimmed V and J ends, which lost 3 bases and 9 bases, there was a span of 12 bases. The CDR3 consists of 13 residues. CDR3 region: CASSFGGFGEQFF. In DNA form, the CDR3 reads TGTGCCAGCAGCTTCGGGGGTTTCGGTGAGCAGTTCTTC.